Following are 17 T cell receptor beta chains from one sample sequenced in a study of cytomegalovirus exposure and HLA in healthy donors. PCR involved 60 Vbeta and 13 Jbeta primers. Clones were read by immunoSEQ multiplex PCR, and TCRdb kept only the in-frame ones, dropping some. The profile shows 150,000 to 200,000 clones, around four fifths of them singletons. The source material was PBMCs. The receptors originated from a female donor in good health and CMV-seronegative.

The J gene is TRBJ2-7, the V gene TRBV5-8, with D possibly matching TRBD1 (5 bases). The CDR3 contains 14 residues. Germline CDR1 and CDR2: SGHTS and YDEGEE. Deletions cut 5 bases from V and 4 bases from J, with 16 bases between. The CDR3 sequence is CASRDRRGRYEQYF. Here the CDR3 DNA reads TGTGCCAGCAGGGATCGAAGGGGCCGGTACGAGCAGTACTTC.

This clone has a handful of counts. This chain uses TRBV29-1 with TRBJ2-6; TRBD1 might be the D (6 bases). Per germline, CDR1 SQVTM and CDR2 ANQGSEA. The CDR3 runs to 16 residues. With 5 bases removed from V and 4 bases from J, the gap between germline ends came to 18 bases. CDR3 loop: CSVIGQGFRGANVLTF. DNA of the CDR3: TGCAGCGTTATAGGCCAGGGGTTCAGGGGGGCCAACGTCCTGACTTTC.

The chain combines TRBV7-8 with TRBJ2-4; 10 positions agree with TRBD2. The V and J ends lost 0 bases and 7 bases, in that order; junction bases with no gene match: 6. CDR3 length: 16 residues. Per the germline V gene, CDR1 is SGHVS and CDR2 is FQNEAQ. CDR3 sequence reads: CASSLAASGSLNIQYF. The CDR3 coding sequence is TGTGCCAGCAGCTTAGCGGCTAGCGGGAGCTTGAACATTCAGTACTTC.

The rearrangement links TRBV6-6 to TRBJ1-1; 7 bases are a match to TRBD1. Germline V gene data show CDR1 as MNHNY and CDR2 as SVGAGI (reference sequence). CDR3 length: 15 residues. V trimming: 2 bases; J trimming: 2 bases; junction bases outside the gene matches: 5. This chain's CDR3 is CASSYAGTVNTEAFF. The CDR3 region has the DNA TGTGCCAGCAGTTACGCCGGGACAGTTAACACTGAAGCTTTCTTT.

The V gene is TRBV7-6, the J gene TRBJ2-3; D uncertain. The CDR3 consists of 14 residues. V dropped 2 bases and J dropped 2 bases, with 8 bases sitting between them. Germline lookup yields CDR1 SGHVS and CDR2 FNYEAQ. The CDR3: CASSLTLNTDTQYF. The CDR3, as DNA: TGTGCCAGCAGCTTAACCCTAAACACAGATACGCAGTATTTT.

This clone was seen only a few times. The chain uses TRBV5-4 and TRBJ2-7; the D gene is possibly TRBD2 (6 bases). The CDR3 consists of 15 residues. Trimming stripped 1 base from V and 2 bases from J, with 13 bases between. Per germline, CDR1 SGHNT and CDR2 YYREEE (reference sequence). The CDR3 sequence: CASSLHLGGAYEQYF. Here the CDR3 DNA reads TGTGCCAGCAGCTTGCATCTAGGAGGGGCCTACGAGCAGTACTTC.

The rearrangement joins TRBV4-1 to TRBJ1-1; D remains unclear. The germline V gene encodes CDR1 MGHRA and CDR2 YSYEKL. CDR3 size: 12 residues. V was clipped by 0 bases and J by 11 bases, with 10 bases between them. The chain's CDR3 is CASSQDELRAFF. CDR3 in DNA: TGCGCCAGCAGCCAAGATGAGCTGAGGGCTTTCTTT.

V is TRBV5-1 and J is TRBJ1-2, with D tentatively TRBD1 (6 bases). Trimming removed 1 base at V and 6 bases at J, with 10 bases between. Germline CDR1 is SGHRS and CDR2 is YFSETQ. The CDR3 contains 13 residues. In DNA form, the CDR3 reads TGCGCCAGCAGCTTGAGGGGGTTGGATGGCTACACCTTC. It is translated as CASSLRGLDGYTF.

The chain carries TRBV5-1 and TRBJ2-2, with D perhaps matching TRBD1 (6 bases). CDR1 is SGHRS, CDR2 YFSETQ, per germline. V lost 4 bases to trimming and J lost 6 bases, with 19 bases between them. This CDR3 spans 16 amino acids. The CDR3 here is CASSALRQGSAGELFF. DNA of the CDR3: TGCGCCAGCAGCGCCCTCCGTCAGGGGTCCGCCGGGGAGCTGTTTTTT.

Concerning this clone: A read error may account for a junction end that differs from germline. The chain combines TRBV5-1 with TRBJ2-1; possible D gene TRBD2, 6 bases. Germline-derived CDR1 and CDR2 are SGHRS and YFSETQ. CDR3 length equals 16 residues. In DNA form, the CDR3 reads TGCGCCAGCAAGCAGGAGGGACTCCTAGGATACAATAAGCAGTTCTTC. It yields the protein CASKQEGLLGYNKQFF. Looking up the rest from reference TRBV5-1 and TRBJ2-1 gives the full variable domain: KAGVTQTPRYLIKTRGQQVTLSCSPISGHRSVSWYQQTPGQGLQFLFEYFSETQRNKGNFPGRFSGRQFSNSRSEMNVSTLELGDSALYLCASKQEGLLGYNKQFFGPGTRLTVL.

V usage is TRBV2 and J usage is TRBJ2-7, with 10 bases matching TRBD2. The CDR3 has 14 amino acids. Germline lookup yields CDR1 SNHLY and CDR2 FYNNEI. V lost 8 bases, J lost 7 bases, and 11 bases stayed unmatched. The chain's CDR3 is CASSTAGGPREQYF. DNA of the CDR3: TGTGCCAGCTCTACAGCGGGAGGGCCAAGGGAGCAGTACTTC.

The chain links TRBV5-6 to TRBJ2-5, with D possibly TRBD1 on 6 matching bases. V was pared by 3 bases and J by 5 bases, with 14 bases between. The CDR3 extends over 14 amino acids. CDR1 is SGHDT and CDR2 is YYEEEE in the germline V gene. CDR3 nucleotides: TGTGCCAGCAGCTACGGCACAGGGTTGGAGACCCAGTACTTC. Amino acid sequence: CASSYGTGLETQYF.

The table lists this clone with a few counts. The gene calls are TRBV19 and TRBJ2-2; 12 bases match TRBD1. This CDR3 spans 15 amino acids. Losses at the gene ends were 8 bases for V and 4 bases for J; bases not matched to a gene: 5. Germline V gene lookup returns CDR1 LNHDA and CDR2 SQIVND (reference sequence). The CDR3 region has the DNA TGTGCCAGTGGGGACAGGGGGCGAGGCACCGGGGAGCTGTTTTTT. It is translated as CASGDRGRGTGELFF. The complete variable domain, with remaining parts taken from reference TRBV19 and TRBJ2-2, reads DGGITQSPKYLFRKEGQNVTLSCEQNLNHDAMYWYRQDPGQGLRLIYYSQIVNDFQKGDIAEGYSVSREKKESFPLTVTSAQKNPTAFYLCASGDRGRGTGELFFGEGSRLTVL.

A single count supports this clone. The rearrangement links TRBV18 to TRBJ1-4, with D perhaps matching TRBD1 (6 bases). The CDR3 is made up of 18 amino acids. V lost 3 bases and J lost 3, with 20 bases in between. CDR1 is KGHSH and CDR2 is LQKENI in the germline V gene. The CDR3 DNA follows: TGTGCCAGCTCACCGCGTAAAGGGGGATCTGAAGCTAATGAAAAACTGTTTTTT. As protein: CASSPRKGGSEANEKLFF.

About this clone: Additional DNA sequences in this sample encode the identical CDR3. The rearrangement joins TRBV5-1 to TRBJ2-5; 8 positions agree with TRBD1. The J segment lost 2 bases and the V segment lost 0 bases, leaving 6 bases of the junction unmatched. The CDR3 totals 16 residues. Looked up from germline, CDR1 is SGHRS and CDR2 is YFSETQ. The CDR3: CASSLGPGGGQETQYF. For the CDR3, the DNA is TGCGCCAGCAGCTTGGGACCAGGGGGCGGACAAGAGACCCAGTACTTC.

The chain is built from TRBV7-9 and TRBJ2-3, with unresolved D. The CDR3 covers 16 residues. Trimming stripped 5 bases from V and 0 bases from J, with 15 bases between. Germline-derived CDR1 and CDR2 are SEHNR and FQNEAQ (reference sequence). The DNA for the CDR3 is TGTGCCAGCAGCCTACCGTCTAGTCCCAGCACAGATACGCAGTATTTT. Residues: CASSLPSSPSTDTQYF.

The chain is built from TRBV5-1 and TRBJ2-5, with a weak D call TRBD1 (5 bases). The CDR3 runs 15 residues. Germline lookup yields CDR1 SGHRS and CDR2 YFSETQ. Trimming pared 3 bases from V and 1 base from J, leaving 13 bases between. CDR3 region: CASSSNAGPQETQYF. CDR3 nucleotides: TGCGCCAGCAGCTCAAACGCAGGGCCCCAAGAGACCCAGTACTTC. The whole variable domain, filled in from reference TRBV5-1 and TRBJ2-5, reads KAGVTQTPRYLIKTRGQQVTLSCSPISGHRSVSWYQQTPGQGLQFLFEYFSETQRNKGNFPGRFSGRQFSNSRSEMNVSTLELGDSALYLCASSSNAGPQETQYFGPGTRLLVL.